Reported below is one T cell receptor beta chain. TCRdb reprocessed the RACE reads with MiXCR, giving one entry per CDR3 protein. The table includes 150,000 to 200,000 distinct CDR3 sequences, roughly 15% detected once. The data are from a study of human T cells and chemical hapten exposure. On the study more broadly: Patients additionally received therapeutic doses of diphenylcyclopropenone on the scalp once a week, and this continued throughout the approximately 23-week study.

Described time point: patch test 1, 2 weeks after DPC sensitization. Treatment: therapeutic diphenylcyclopropenone sensitization with weekly scalp DPC. Researchers extracted total RNA from unfractionated whole blood. This CDR3 comprises 17 residues. The ends were cut back, 0 bases at V and 3 bases at J, with 17 bases in the middle. The TCR originated in a woman aged 25-40 years with alopecia areata. Some clones in this sample may be carry-over from other donors' samples. This chain joins TRBV12-3 or TRBV12-4 and TRBJ2-5; possible D gene TRBD2, 5 bases. Specimen: whole blood, collected in connection with sensitization to the hapten diphenylcyclopropenone (DPC). The CDR3 spells CASSLAGGPFGEETQYF. The CDR3 DNA follows: TGTGCCAGCAGTTTAGCGGGTGGGCCTTTCGGGGAAGAGACCCAGTACTTC.